These 2 T cell receptor beta chains originate from one sample sequenced in a study of T-cell reconstitution after alpha-beta-depleted transplantation in children. Unique molecular identifiers featured in how the TCRbeta library was prepared. TCRdb redid the calling of the PCR reads with MiXCR, one entry per CDR3 protein. Among fewer than 550,000 distinct CDR3 sequences listed, about 16% were seen once. The material was PBMCs, mostly from graft donor cells, obtained 360 days after TCRalphabeta/CD19-depleted stem cell transplant. The receptors come from a boy in the first two years of life who had a stem cell transplant for Wiskott-Aldrich syndrome, so the T cells may come from the graft donor.

The chain carries TRBV4-2 and TRBJ2-2; the D gene could be TRBD1 or TRBD2 (6 bases each). V gave up 1 base and J gave up 5 bases, with 20 bases separating them. The germline gives CDR1 LGHNA, CDR2 YNFKEQ. The CDR3 consists of 18 residues. The CDR3 DNA is TGTGCCAGCAGCCAAGGAGGCCGGGGGCCCGGCGGAACCGGGGAGCTGTTTTTT. This codes for CASSQGGRGPGGTGELFF.

This clonotype was found a few times. The chain carries TRBV5-1 and TRBJ2-1; no clear D gene. This CDR3 spans 18 amino acids. Trimming removed 0 bases from V and 5 bases from J, with 21 bases in between. Germline CDR1 SGHRS, CDR2 YFSETQ. CDR3 loop: CASSLGPRVLLSHNEQFF. CDR3 coding DNA: TGCGCCAGCAGCTTGGGTCCAAGGGTGCTGCTTTCCCACAATGAGCAGTTCTTC.